These T cell receptor beta chains were read from a single sample in a study of CD8 T cells in ankylosing spondylitis. A single record per CDR3 protein comes from TCRdb applying MiXCR to the 5' RACE reads. The repertoire holds 35,000 to 50,000 distinct CDR3 sequences, more than 9.5% seen once, with 1.4% in the top ten. Sequencing was performed on blood, either unsorted or a sorted T cell fraction (not recorded which). The origin of the receptors is a male donor with ankylosing spondylitis or in good health (not recorded which). Each CDR3 is given with its conserved first and last residue. D genes are given only for firm matches. For some rows the clone size is stated as once, few or many, or as a class when expanded; others skip it.

v_call,d_call,j_call,clone_size,cdr3_aa,cdr3_nt
TRBV2,NA,TRBJ1-1,NA,CASSPRTGYTEAFF,TGTGCCAGCAGTCCTCGCACAGGGTACACTGAAGCTTTCTTT
TRBV5-1,NA,TRBJ2-5,many,CASSLGQNRRAQYF,TGCGCCAGCAGCTTGGGACAAAACAGGAGGGCCCAGTACTTC
TRBV28,NA,TRBJ2-7,many,CASSFPFGTSPSYEQYF,TGTGCCAGCAGTTTTCCCTTCGGGACAAGCCCTAGCTACGAGCAGTACTTC
TRBV25-1,TRBD1,TRBJ1-2,many,CASKMTGTGVGYTF,TGTGCCAGCAAAATGACCGGGACAGGGGTCGGCTACACCTTC
TRBV7-9,NA,TRBJ1-2,NA,CASSTTLTVFYGYTF,TGTGCCAGCAGCACCACGTTGACAGTCTTCTATGGCTACACCTTC
TRBV2,NA,TRBJ1-2,many,CASSELYIAYGYTF,TGTGCCAGCAGTGAGTTGTATATAGCTTATGGCTACACCTTC
TRBV7-2,NA,TRBJ2-7,NA,CASSSKTGALYEQYF,TGTGCCAGCAGCTCGAAGACAGGAGCTCTCTACGAGCAGTACTTC
TRBV29-1,NA,TRBJ1-1,many,CSVDPHIRRGEAEAFF,TGCAGCGTTGATCCGCACATACGAAGGGGGGAGGCTGAAGCTTTCTTT
TRBV6-2/TRBV6-3,NA,TRBJ2-2,NA,CASSYLTGTGELFF,TGTGCCAGCAGTTACCTTACAGGAACCGGGGAGCTGTTTTTT
TRBV5-1,NA,TRBJ1-1,many,CASSLGLDREAFF,TGCGCCAGCAGCTTGGGTTTGGACAGAGAAGCTTTCTTT
TRBV5-1,NA,TRBJ1-1,many,CASSHQTRNTEAFF,TGCGCCAGCAGCCATCAGACACGGAACACTGAAGCTTTCTTT
TRBV20-1,NA,TRBJ2-3,many,CSARDSSGLSTDTQYF,TGCAGTGCTAGAGATTCTTCCGGGCTTAGCACAGATACGCAGTATTTT
TRBV12-3/TRBV12-4,NA,TRBJ1-6,many,CASSLGGGDNSPLHF,TGTGCCAGCAGTCTCGGCGGCGGAGATAATTCACCCCTCCACTTT
TRBV29-1,TRBD1,TRBJ2-7,many,CSVGGQGRPSNGEQYF,TGCAGCGTTGGGGGACAGGGGCGCCCCTCTAATGGGGAGCAGTACTTC
TRBV28,TRBD2,TRBJ2-3,NA,CASSFSPGTSGGAKVYF,TGTGCCAGCAGTTTCAGTCCCGGGACTAGCGGGGGGGCTAAGGTGTATTTT
TRBV5-1,NA,TRBJ1-1,NA,CASSRDGGSEAFF,TGCGCCAGCAGTCGGGATGGGGGGTCTGAAGCTTTCTTT
TRBV15,NA,TRBJ1-2,NA,CATSRTGPQTARTF,TGTGCCACCAGCAGAACCGGGCCACAAACTGCTAGGACCTTC
TRBV12-3/TRBV12-4,TRBD1,TRBJ1-3,many,CASTPGTGLGNTIYF,TGTGCCAGCACCCCAGGGACAGGGTTAGGAAACACCATATATTTT
TRBV5-1,NA,TRBJ1-3,many,CASSFRPDSGNTIYF,TGCGCCAGCAGCTTTAGGCCAGACTCTGGAAACACCATATATTTT
TRBV6-2/TRBV6-3,NA,TRBJ2-7,many,CASSYSNTFYSYEQYF,TGTGCCAGCAGTTACTCGAACACTTTCTACTCCTACGAGCAGTACTTC
TRBV20-1,NA,TRBJ2-7,many,CSVEGWDYEQYF,TGCAGTGTCGAGGGTTGGGACTACGAGCAGTACTTC
TRBV11-2,NA,TRBJ1-3,many,CASSLQNTIYF,TGTGCCAGCAGCTTGCAAAACACCATATATTTT
TRBV5-1,TRBD1,TRBJ2-3,many,CASSLDRGLTDTQYF,TGCGCCAGCAGCTTAGACAGGGGGCTCACAGATACGCAGTATTTT
TRBV6-1,TRBD2,TRBJ2-3,few,CASRSGADTDTQYF,TGTGCCAGCAGGAGCGGGGCGGACACAGATACGCAGTATTTT
TRBV7-2,NA,TRBJ2-2,few,CASSLEGRGSGELFF,TGTGCCAGCAGCTTAGAAGGTCGGGGGTCCGGGGAGCTGTTTTTT
TRBV11-2,NA,TRBJ1-1,NA,CASSERGPAFF,TGTGCCAGCAGCGAAAGGGGCCCAGCTTTCTTT
TRBV20-1,TRBD2,TRBJ2-7,many,CSASPSGSSYEQYF,TGCAGTGCTAGCCCTAGCGGGAGCTCCTACGAGCAGTACTTC
TRBV5-1,TRBD2,TRBJ2-7,many,CASSSSLAGVTYEQYF,TGCGCCAGCAGCTCAAGTCTAGCGGGGGTGACCTACGAGCAGTACTTC
TRBV20-1,TRBD1,TRBJ2-7,many,CSATTGTGDVYEQYF,TGCAGTGCTACTACCGGGACAGGGGACGTCTACGAGCAGTACTTC
TRBV9,NA,TRBJ1-4,few,CASSVGSPGRGEKLFF,TGTGCCAGCAGCGTAGGATCCCCGGGGAGGGGAGAAAAACTGTTTTTT
TRBV18,TRBD1,TRBJ1-5,many,CASSPTDRDQPQHF,TGTGCCAGCTCACCGACGGACAGGGATCAGCCCCAGCATTTT
TRBV29-1,NA,TRBJ2-1,many,CSVGGQYNEQFF,TGCAGCGTTGGAGGACAGTACAATGAGCAGTTCTTC
TRBV29-1,NA,TRBJ2-3,many,CSVVTYFTNTQYF,TGCAGCGTTGTTACCTACTTCACGAATACGCAGTATTTT
TRBV7-3,NA,TRBJ2-1,few,CASSTPGRSYNEQFF,TGTGCCAGCAGCACCCCAGGGCGCTCCTACAATGAGCAGTTCTTC
TRBV7-2,NA,TRBJ2-3,NA,CASSFVRGGDTQYF,TGTGCCAGCAGCTTCGTCAGGGGGGGCGATACGCAGTATTTT
TRBV30,NA,TRBJ2-7,many,CAWTQIQGYEQYF,TGTGCCTGGACTCAAATACAGGGCTACGAGCAGTACTTC
TRBV3-1,NA,TRBJ1-1,many,CASSQVITGTEAFF,TGTGCCAGCAGCCAAGTTATTACGGGTACTGAAGCTTTCTTT
TRBV7-9,TRBD1,TRBJ2-3,NA,CASSHDRESRDTQYF,TGTGCCAGCAGCCACGACAGGGAAAGCAGGGATACGCAGTATTTT
TRBV29-1,NA,TRBJ1-1,many,CSVEGTLNTEAFF,TGCAGCGTTGAAGGGACTCTGAACACTGAAGCTTTCTTT
TRBV29-1,TRBD2,TRBJ2-7,many,CSVRLAGAGEQYF,TGCAGCGTAAGGCTAGCGGGGGCAGGAGAGCAGTACTTC
TRBV5-1,TRBD1,TRBJ2-1,NA,CASSGRTGDNEQFF,TGCGCCAGCAGCGGACGGACAGGGGACAATGAGCAGTTCTTC
TRBV5-1,NA,TRBJ1-1,many,CASSWVRDTSMNTEAFF,TGCGCCAGCAGCTGGGTCCGGGACACTAGCATGAACACTGAAGCTTTCTTT
TRBV5-1,TRBD2,TRBJ2-1,many,CASSLGGRRAYNEQFF,TGCGCCAGCAGCTTGGGCGGGAGGAGGGCCTACAATGAGCAGTTCTTC
TRBV20-1,TRBD2,TRBJ2-7,many,CSARLAGVEQYF,TGCAGTGCCCGGCTAGCGGGGGTTGAGCAGTACTTC
TRBV7-2,NA,TRBJ2-2,few,CASSPIRPGELFF,TGTGCCAGCAGCCCTATACGCCCCGGGGAGCTGTTTTTT
TRBV5-1,NA,TRBJ1-1,many,CASSLWRDTEAFF,TGCGCCAGCAGCTTATGGAGGGACACTGAAGCTTTCTTT
TRBV5-1,TRBD1,TRBJ2-5,many,CASSFRDSFQETQYF,TGCGCCAGCAGCTTCAGGGACAGCTTCCAAGAGACCCAGTACTTC
TRBV28,NA,TRBJ2-3,many,CASTSGDTQYF,TGTGCCAGCACCTCGGGGGATACGCAGTATTTT
TRBV5-1,NA,TRBJ2-7,many,CASAPWDTTYEQYF,TGCGCCAGCGCACCGTGGGACACCACCTACGAGCAGTACTTC